A selection of T cell receptor beta chains follows, all from one sample in a study of OX40 agonist ivuxolimab in advanced cancers. Measured with immunoSEQ multiplex PCR; TCRdb has only the in-frame clones, and not every one. The table includes 70,000 to 95,000 clones, more than 85% detected once. The sequenced sample was CD4+ or CD8+ T cells sorted from blood, obtained in a trial of the OX40 agonist ivuxolimab. The source is an adult with an advanced solid tumor such as melanoma, head and neck, liver or kidney cancer. CDR3s include the opening cysteine and the closing phenylalanine or tryptophan. The order of the fields is D gene, J gene, clone size, V gene, CDR3 protein, CDR3 DNA. D genes are given only for firm matches. Rows may omit the clone size; those that give it use once, few, many or a size class.

D gene: -; J gene: TRBJ2-7; clone size: -; V gene: TRBV29-1; CDR3 protein: CSVAGAPASYEQYF; CDR3 DNA: TGCAGCGTTGCAGGGGCGCCCGCATCCTACGAGCAGTACTTC
D gene: -; J gene: TRBJ1-2; clone size: -; V gene: TRBV5-6; CDR3 protein: CASSLDRTGYGYTF; CDR3 DNA: TGTGCCAGCAGCTTAGACAGGACGGGGTATGGCTACACCTTC
D gene: -; J gene: TRBJ1-4; clone size: -; V gene: TRBV7-9; CDR3 protein: CASSLGWAEKLFF; CDR3 DNA: TGTGCCAGCAGCTTAGGTTGGGCCGAAAAACTGTTTTTT
D gene: -; J gene: TRBJ1-3; clone size: -; V gene: TRBV28; CDR3 protein: CASSSGLLSGNTIYF; CDR3 DNA: TGTGCCAGCAGTTCTGGCCTCCTCTCTGGAAACACCATATATTTT
D gene: -; J gene: TRBJ2-1; clone size: -; V gene: TRBV15; CDR3 protein: CATSVDGSISEQFF; CDR3 DNA: TGTGCCACCAGCGTAGACGGGAGCATTAGTGAGCAGTTCTTC
D gene: -; J gene: TRBJ1-3; clone size: -; V gene: TRBV7-9; CDR3 protein: CATGPSSGNTIYF; CDR3 DNA: TGTGCCACGGGACCGAGTTCTGGAAACACCATATATTTT
D gene: TRBD1; J gene: TRBJ1-1; clone size: -; V gene: TRBV11-1; CDR3 protein: CASSPRTGGYTEAFF; CDR3 DNA: TGTGCCAGCAGCCCGAGAACAGGGGGTTACACTGAAGCTTTCTTT
D gene: TRBD1; J gene: TRBJ1-1; clone size: once; V gene: TRBV28; CDR3 protein: CASRVTGGTEAFF; CDR3 DNA: TGTGCCAGCAGGGTCACAGGGGGCACTGAAGCTTTCTTT
D gene: -; J gene: TRBJ2-3; clone size: -; V gene: TRBV6-1; CDR3 protein: CASSLTGLVTQYF; CDR3 DNA: TGTGCCAGCAGCTTAACAGGGCTAGTTACGCAGTATTTT
D gene: -; J gene: TRBJ2-1; clone size: -; V gene: TRBV5-1; CDR3 protein: CASSLGDSSYNEQFF; CDR3 DNA: TGCGCCAGCAGCTTGGGGGATTCGTCCTACAATGAGCAGTTCTTC
D gene: TRBD2; J gene: TRBJ2-7; clone size: -; V gene: TRBV7-3; CDR3 protein: CASSSTSGSHEQYF; CDR3 DNA: TGTGCCAGCAGCTCGACTAGCGGGAGTCACGAGCAGTACTTC
D gene: -; J gene: TRBJ2-3; clone size: once; V gene: TRBV7-9; CDR3 protein: CASSLGSSGATDTQYF; CDR3 DNA: TGTGCCAGCAGCTTAGGGAGTAGCGGAGCTACAGATACGCAGTATTTT